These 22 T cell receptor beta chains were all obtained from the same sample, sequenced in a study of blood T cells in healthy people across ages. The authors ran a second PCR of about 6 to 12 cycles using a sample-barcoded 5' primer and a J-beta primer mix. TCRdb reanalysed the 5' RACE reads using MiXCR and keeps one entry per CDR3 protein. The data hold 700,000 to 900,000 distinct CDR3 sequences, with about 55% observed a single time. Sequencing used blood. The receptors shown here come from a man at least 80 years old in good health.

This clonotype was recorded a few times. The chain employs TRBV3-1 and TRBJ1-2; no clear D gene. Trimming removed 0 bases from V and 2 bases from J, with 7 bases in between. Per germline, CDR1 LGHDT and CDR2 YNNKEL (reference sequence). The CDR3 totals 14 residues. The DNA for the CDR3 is TGTGCCAGCAGCCAAGAGTGGGTAAACTATGGCTACACCTTC. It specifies CASSQEWVNYGYTF.

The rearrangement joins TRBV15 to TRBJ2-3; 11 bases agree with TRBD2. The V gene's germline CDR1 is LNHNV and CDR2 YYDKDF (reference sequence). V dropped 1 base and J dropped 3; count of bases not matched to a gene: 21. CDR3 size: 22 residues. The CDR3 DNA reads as TGTGCCACCAGCAGAGCCTTTCAACTAGCGGGAGCGGGAGGGGTTCTGACAGATACGCAGTATTTT. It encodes CATSRAFQLAGAGGVLTDTQYF.

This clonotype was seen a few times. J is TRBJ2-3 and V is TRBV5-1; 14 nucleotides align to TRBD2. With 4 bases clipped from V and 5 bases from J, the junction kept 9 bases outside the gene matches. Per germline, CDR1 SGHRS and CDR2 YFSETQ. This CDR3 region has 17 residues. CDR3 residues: CASSPSGTSGSGDTQYF. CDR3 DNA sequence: TGCGCCAGCAGCCCGTCCGGGACTAGCGGGAGTGGAGATACGCAGTATTTT. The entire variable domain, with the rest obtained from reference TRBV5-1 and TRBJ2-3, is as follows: KAGVTQTPRYLIKTRGQQVTLSCSPISGHRSVSWYQQTPGQGLQFLFEYFSETQRNKGNFPGRFSGRQFSNSRSEMNVSTLELGDSALYLCASSPSGTSGSGDTQYFGPGTRLTVL.

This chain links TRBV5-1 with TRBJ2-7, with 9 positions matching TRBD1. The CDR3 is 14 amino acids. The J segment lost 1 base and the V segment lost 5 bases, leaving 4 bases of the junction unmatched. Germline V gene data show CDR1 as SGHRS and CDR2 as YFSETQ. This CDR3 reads CASRIGTGSYEQYF. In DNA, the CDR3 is TGCGCCAGCAGGATCGGGACAGGGTCCTACGAGCAGTACTTC.

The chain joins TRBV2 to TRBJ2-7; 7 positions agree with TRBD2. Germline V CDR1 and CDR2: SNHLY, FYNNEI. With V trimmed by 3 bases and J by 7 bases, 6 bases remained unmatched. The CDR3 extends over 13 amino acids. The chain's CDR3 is CASSDAGVGEQYF. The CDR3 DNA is TGTGCCAGCAGTGACGCGGGAGTGGGGGAGCAGTACTTC.

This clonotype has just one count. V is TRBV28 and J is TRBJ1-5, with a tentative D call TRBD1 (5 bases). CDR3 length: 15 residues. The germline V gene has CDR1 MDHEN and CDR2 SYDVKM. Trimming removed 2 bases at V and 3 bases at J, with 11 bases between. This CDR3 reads CASSLTFGTNQPQHF. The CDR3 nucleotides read TGTGCCAGCAGTTTAACCTTTGGGACCAATCAGCCCCAGCATTTT.

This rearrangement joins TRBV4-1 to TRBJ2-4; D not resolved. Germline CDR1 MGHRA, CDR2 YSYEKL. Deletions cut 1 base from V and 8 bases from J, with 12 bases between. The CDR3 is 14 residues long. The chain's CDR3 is CASSQGPIEDIQYF. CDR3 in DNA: TGCGCCAGCAGCCAAGGGCCTATCGAAGACATTCAGTACTTC.

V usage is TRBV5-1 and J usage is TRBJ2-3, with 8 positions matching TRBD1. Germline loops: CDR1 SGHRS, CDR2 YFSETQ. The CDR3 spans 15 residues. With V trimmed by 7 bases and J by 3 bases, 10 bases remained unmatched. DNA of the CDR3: TGCGCCAGCTCGTACCAGGGGGCTTCAACAGATACGCAGTATTTT. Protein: CASSYQGASTDTQYF.

The CDR3 here is CASSQDIGRPNEKLFF. The CDR3 coding sequence is TGCGCCAGCAGCCAAGATATTGGACGGCCTAATGAAAAACTGTTTTTT. The gene calls are TRBV4-1 and TRBJ1-4; D not resolved. This CDR3 region has 16 residues. CDR1 MGHRA and CDR2 YSYEKL come from the germline V gene. Trimming removed 0 bases at V and 3 bases at J, with 11 bases between.

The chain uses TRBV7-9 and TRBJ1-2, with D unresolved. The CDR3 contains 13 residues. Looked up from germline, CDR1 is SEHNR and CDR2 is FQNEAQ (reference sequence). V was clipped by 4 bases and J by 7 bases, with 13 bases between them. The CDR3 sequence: CASSYAMTLGYTF. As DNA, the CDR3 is TGTGCCAGCAGCTACGCAATGACGCTTGGCTACACCTTC.

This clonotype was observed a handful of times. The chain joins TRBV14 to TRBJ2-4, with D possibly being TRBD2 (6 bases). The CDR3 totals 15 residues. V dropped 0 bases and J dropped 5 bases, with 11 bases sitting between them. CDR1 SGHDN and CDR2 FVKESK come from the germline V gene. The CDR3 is CASSQDLGGENIQYF. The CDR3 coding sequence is TGTGCCAGCAGCCAAGATCTTGGAGGGGAAAACATTCAGTACTTC.

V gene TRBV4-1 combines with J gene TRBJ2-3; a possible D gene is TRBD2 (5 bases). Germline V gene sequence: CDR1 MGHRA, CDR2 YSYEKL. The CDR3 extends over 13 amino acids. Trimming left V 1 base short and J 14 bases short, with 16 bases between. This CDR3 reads CASSQVGSRYAYF. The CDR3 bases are TGCGCCAGCAGCCAAGTTGGGAGTCGATACGCGTATTTT.

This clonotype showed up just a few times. The CDR3 DNA reads as TGCAGTGCTAGAAACAGGGTTTCCCACGAGCAGTACTTC. It is translated as CSARNRVSHEQYF. The chain couples TRBV20-1 to TRBJ2-7; perhaps TRBD1 as D (6 bases). CDR1 and CDR2 (germline): DFQATT, SNEGSKA (reference sequence). CDR3 length equals 13 residues. V shed 2 bases and J shed 5 bases, with 13 bases lying between them.

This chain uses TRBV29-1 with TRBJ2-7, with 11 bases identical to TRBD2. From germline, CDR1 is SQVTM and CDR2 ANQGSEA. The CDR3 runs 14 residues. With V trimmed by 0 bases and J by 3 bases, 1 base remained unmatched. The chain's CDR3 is CSVEETSGNYEQYF. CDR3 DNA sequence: TGCAGCGTTGAAGAGACTAGCGGGAACTACGAGCAGTACTTC.

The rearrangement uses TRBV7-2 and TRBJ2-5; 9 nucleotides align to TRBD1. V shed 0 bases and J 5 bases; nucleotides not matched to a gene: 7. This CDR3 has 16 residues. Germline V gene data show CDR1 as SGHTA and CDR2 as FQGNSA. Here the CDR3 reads CASSLAGQGFGETQYF. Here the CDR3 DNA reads TGTGCCAGCAGCTTAGCCGGACAGGGGTTCGGGGAGACCCAGTACTTC.

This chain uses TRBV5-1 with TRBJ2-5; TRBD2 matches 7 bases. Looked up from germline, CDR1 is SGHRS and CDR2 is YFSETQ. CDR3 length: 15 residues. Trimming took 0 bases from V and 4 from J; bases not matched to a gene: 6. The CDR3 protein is CASSLVVSGGETQYF. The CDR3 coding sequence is TGCGCCAGCAGCTTGGTAGTTTCGGGGGGAGAGACCCAGTACTTC.

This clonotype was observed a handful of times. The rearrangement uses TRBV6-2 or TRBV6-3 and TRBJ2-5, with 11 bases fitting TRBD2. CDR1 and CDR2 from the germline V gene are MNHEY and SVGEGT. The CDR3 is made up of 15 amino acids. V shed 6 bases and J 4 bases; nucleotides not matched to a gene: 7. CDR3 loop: CASRYSGRAGETQYF. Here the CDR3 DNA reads TGTGCCAGCAGATATAGCGGGAGGGCCGGAGAGACCCAGTACTTC.

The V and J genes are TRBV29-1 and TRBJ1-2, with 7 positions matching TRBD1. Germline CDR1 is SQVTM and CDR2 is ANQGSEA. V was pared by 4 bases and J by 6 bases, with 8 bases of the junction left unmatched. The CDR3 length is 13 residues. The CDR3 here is CSVGQGGRNGYTF. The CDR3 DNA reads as TGCAGCGTTGGTCAGGGGGGCCGGAATGGCTACACCTTC. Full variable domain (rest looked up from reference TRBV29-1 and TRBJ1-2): SAVISQKPSRDICQRGTSLTIQCQVDSQVTMMFWYRQQPGQSLTLIATANQGSEATYESGFVIDKFPISRPNLTFSTLTVSNMSPEDSSIYLCSVGQGGRNGYTFGSGTRLTVV.

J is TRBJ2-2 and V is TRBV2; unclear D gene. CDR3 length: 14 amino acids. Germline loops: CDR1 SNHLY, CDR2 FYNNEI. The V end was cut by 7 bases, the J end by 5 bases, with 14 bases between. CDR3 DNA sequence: TGTGCCAGCACCCCCGGCCTTAGAACCGGGGAGCTGTTTTTT. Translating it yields CASTPGLRTGELFF.

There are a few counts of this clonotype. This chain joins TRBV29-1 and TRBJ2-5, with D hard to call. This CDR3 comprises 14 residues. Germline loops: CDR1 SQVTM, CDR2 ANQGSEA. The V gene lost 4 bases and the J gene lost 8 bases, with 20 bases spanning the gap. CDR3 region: CSVVVSAALGTQYF. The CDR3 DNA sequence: TGCAGCGTTGTAGTTTCGGCGGCCCTGGGTACCCAGTACTTC.

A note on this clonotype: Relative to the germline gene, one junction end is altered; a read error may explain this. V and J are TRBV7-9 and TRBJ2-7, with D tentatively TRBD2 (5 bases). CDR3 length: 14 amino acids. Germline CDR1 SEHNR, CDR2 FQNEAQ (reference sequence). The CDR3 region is CVSSLAGVNDEQYF. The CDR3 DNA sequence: TGTGTCAGCAGCTTAGCCGGGGTAAACGACGAGCAGTACTTC.

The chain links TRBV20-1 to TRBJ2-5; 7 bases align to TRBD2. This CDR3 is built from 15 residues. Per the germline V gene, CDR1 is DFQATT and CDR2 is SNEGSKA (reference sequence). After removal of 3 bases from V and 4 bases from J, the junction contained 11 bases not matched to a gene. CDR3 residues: CSARSPSGRRETQYF. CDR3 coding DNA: TGCAGTGCTAGGTCCCCCTCCGGGAGGCGAGAGACCCAGTACTTC.